This T cell receptor beta chain was captured in a study of shared clonotypes between healthy human individuals. The CDR3 loop spans 16 amino acids. Germline V gives CDR1 SGHTA, CDR2 FQGNSA. V dropped 3 bases and J dropped 2 bases, with 15 bases sitting between them. TCRdb's copy holds only in-frame clones and misses some; the assay was immunoSEQ multiplex PCR. The profile covers more than 2 million clones, with about 95% appearing a single time and 0.85% to 1.2% taken by the ten largest. Naive CD8 cells were CD45RO-negative, positively selected for CCR7, excluding terminally differentiated effector memory CD45RA+ cells.

The clonotype was recovered from a man aged 18-30 years in good health. The material sequenced was naive CD8+ T cells sorted from blood. The rearrangement joins TRBV7-2 to TRBJ2-3; possibly TRBD2 for D (6 bases). The CDR3 protein is CASSFPWGGATDTQYF. The CDR3 nucleotides are TGTGCCAGCAGCTTCCCCTGGGGCGGGGCCACAGATACGCAGTATTTT.